This T cell receptor (beta chain) originates from a study of blood T cell repertoires in COVID-19. The protocol was immunoSEQ multiplex PCR, while the TCRdb copy is restricted to in-frame clones and leaves out a portion. The sample contains 300,000 to 450,000 clones, 80% to 90% of which appear only once. The sequencing sample was made of PBMCs or T cells enriched from blood (not recorded which). This TCR was sampled from a man in his late teens or twenties who had recovered from COVID-19.

The CDR3 loop reads CASSLPGQTGELFF. CDR3 bases: TGTGCCAGCAGCCTCCCCGGACAAACCGGGGAGCTGTTTTTT. The chain is built from TRBV5-6 and TRBJ2-2; D perhaps matches TRBD1 (5 bases). The CDR3 sequence is 14 residues long. V was shortened by 4 bases and J by 5 bases, with 12 bases between the two germline ends. Germline V lookup: CDR1 SGHDT, CDR2 YYEEEE.